Included here is one T cell receptor (beta chain) sequence, with context. Generated by immunoSEQ multiplex PCR, the TCRdb table keeps only in-frame clones and is missing some. This repertoire shows nearly 400,000 clones, 85% to 90% found once; its top ten account for about 1.7%. The data were taken from a study of blood T cell repertoires in COVID-19. Study at large: The United States, Italy and Spain were the sources of the acute and convalescent COVID-19 samples.

CDR3 length equals 12 residues. V gave up 6 bases and J gave up 4 bases; unmatched junction bases: 3. Germline V lookup: CDR1 SQVTM, CDR2 ANQGSEA. This chain uses TRBV29-1 with TRBJ1-1, with 9 bases fitting TRBD1. The sequence was obtained from a woman aged 25 to 45 who had recovered from COVID-19. Sequencing was performed on PBMCs or T cells enriched from blood (not recorded which). CDR3 protein: CSVKDRGTEAFF. The CDR3 bases are TGCAGCGTCAAGGACAGGGGCACTGAAGCTTTCTTT.